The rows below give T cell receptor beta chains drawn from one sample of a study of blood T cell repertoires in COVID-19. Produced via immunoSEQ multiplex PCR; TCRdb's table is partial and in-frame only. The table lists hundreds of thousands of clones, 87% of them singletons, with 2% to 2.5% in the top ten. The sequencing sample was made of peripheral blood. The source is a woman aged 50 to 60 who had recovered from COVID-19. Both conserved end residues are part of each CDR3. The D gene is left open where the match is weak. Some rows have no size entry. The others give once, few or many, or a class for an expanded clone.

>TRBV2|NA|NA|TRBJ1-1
TGTGCCAGCAGTCCAACAGGGTTGGTAGCTTTCTTT
CASSPTGLVAFF
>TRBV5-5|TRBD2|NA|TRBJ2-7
TGTGCCAGCAGCCGACCCGGCGGGAGAGTGGACGAGCAGTACTTC
CASSRPGGRVDEQYF
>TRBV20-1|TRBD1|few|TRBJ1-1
TGCAGTGCTTCCGGGACAGGGACTTTCTTT
CSASGTGTFF
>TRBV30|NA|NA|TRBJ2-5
TGTGCCTGGATGCTGGAGGGTGCTCAAGAGACCCAGTACTTC
CAWMLEGAQETQYF
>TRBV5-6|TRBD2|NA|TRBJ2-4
TGTGCCAGCAGCCTACTAGCGACCGCAAACATTCAGTACTTC
CASSLLATANIQYF
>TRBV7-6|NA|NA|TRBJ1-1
TGTGCCAGCAGCTCATCTTGGGCGCTGGCGAACACTGAAGCTTTCTTT
CASSSSWALANTEAFF
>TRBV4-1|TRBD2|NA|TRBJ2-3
TGCGCCAGCAGCGGAGGGGGGACTAGCGGGAGTAGGGGCACAGATACGCAGTATTTT
CASSGGGTSGSRGTDTQYF
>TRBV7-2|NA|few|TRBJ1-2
TGTGCCAGCAGTAACAGACAGGATCAGACGGGAGGCTACACCTTC
CASSNRQDQTGGYTF
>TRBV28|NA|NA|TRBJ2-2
TGTGCCAGCAGTTTAGATAGGCCCGGGACAAACACCGGGGAGCTGTTTTTT
CASSLDRPGTNTGELFF
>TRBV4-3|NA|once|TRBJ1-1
TGCGCCAGCAGCCTCCGGAGGGACACTGAAGCTTTCTTT
CASSLRRDTEAFF
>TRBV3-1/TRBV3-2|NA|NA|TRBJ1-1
TGTGCCAGCAGCCAAGCGGCCCCCGGGACACCGAACACTGAAGCTTTCTTT
CASSQAAPGTPNTEAFF
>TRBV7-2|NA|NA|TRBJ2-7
TGTGCCAGCAGCCCGATTGGCTTTACCTACGAGCAGTACTTC
CASSPIGFTYEQYF
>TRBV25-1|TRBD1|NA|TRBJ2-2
TGTGCCAGCAGTGAATGGGGTGGGACAGAGTGGTATACCGGGGAGCTGTTTTTT
CASSEWGGTEWYTGELFF
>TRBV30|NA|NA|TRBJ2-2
TGTGCCTGGGGCCCCACCAGGAAACACACCGGGGAGCTGTTTTTT
CAWGPTRKHTGELFF
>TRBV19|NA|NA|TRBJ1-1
TGTGCCAGTAGTATCGGGTTTTGGAAGGAAAGACCCGAAGCTTTCTTT
CASSIGFWKERPEAFF
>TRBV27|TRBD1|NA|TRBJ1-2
TGTGCCAGCAGTTTAGACTGGTTGAGCAGGGGGGTACGTGGCTACACCTTC
CASSLDWLSRGVRGYTF
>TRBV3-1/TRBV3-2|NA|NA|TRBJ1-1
TGTGCCAGCAGCCTGACAGGGAACACTGAAGCTTTCTTT
CASSLTGNTEAFF
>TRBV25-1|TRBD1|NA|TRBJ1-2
TGTGCCAGCAGTGGCCGGGACAGGGGGTTTGGCTACACCTTC
CASSGRDRGFGYTF
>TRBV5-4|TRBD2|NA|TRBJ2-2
TGTGCCGGCTCCCCGGGGGGGCCCGCGAACACCGGGGAGCTGTTTTTT
CAGSPGGPANTGELFF
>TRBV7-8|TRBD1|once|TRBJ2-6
TGTGCCAGCAGCCCCCGGGACAGGTCCATAAGCTCTGGGGCCAACGTCCTGACTTTC
CASSPRDRSISSGANVLTF
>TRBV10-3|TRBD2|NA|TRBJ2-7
TGTGCCACAAAAACAAAGGGACTAGCGGACGAGCAGTACTTC
CATKTKGLADEQYF